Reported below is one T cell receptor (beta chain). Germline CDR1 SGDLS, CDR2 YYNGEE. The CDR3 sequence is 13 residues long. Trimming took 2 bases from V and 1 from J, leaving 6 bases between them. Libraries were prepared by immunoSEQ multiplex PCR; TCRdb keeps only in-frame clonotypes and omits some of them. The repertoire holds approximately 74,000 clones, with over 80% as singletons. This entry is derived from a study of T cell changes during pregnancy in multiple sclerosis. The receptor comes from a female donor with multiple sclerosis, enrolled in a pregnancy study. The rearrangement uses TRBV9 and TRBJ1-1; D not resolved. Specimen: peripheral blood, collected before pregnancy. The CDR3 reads CASSVKPNTEAFF. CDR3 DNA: TGTGCCAGCAGCGTTAAGCCGAACACTGAAGCTTTCTTT. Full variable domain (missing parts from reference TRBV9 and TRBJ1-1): DSGVTQTPKHLITATGQRVTLRCSPRSGDLSVYWYQQSLDQGLQFLIQYYNGEERAKGNILERFSAQQFPDLHSELNLSSLELGDSALYFCASSVKPNTEAFFGQGTRLTVV.